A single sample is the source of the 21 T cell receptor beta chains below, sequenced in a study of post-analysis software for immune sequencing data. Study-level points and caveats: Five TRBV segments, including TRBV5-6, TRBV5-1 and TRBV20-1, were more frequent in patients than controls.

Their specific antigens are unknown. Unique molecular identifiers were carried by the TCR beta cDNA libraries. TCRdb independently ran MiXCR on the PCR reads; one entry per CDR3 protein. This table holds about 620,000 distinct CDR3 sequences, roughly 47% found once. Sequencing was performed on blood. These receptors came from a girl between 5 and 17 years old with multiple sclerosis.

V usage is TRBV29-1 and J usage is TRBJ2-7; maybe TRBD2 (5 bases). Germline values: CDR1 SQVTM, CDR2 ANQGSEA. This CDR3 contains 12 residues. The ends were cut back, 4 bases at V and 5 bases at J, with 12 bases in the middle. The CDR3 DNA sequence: TGCAGCGTTGGGAGCGGAGGCGACGAGCAGTACTTC. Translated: CSVGSGGDEQYF.

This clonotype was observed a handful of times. CDR3 sequence: CASSHPGSPPGEQYF. The DNA of the CDR3 is TGCGCCAGCAGCCACCCGGGTAGCCCTCCAGGGGAGCAGTACTTC. The rearrangement links TRBV4-1 to TRBJ2-4; the D gene is possibly TRBD1 (6 bases). The CDR3 spans 15 residues. V lost 3 bases to trimming and J lost 13 bases, with 22 bases between them. Germline V gives CDR1 MGHRA, CDR2 YSYEKL.

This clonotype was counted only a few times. This chain's CDR3 is CASSLAGTLDEQYF. The DNA of the CDR3 is TGCGCCAGCAGCTTGGCCGGGACATTAGACGAGCAGTACTTC. The V call is TRBV5-1, the J call TRBJ2-7; a weak D match, TRBD1 (6 bases). The germline CDR1 and CDR2 sequences are SGHRS and YFSETQ. V was cut by 0 bases and J by 5 bases, with 12 bases left in between. The CDR3 spans 14 residues.

CDR3 DNA sequence: TGTGCCAGCAGTTCGGGGACCCGACCCCCTCAAGAGACCCAGTACTTC. It is translated as CASSSGTRPPQETQYF. The V and J genes are TRBV12-3 or TRBV12-4 and TRBJ2-5; D tentatively fits TRBD1 or TRBD2 (5 bases each). V was trimmed by 4 bases and J by 2 bases, leaving 17 bases between them. The CDR3 runs to 16 residues.

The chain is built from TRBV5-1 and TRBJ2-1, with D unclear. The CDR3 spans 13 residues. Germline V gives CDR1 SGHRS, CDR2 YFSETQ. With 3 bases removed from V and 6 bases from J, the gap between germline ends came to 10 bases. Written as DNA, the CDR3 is TGCGCCAGCAGCTCTAGGTCTACCAATGAGCAGTTCTTC. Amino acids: CASSSRSTNEQFF. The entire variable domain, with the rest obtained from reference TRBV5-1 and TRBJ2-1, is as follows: KAGVTQTPRYLIKTRGQQVTLSCSPISGHRSVSWYQQTPGQGLQFLFEYFSETQRNKGNFPGRFSGRQFSNSRSEMNVSTLELGDSALYLCASSSRSTNEQFFGPGTRLTVL.

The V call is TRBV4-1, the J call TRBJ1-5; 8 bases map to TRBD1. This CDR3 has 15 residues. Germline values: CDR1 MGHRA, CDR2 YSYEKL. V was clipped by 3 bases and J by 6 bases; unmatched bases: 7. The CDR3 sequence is CASSQRTGSFQPQHF. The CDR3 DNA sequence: TGCGCCAGCAGCCAGAGGACAGGGAGTTTTCAGCCCCAGCATTTT.

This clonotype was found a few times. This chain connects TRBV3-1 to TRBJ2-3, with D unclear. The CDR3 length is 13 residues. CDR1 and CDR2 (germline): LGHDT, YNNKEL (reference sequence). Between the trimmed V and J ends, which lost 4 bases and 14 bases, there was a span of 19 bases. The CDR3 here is CASSRYPGHPPYF. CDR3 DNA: TGTGCCAGCAGCCGTTACCCGGGCCATCCCCCGTATTTT.

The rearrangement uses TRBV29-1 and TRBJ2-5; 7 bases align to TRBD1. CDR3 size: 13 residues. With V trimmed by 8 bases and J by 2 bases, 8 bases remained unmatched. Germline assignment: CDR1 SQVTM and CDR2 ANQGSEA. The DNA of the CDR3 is TGCAGCACTGGGACAGTCCTACAAGAGACCCAGTACTTC. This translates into CSTGTVLQETQYF.

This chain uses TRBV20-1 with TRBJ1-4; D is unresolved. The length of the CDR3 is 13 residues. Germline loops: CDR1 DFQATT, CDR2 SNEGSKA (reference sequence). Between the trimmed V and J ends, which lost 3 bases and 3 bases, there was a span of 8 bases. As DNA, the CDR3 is TGCAGTGCTAGTCCCACCTCTAATGAAAAACTGTTTTTT. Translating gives CSASPTSNEKLFF.

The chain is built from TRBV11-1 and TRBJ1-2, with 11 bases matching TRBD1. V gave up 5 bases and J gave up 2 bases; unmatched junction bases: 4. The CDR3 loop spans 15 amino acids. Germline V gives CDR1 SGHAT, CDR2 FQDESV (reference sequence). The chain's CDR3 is CASSRTGGENYGYTF. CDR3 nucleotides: TGTGCCAGCAGCCGGACAGGGGGCGAGAACTATGGCTACACCTTC.

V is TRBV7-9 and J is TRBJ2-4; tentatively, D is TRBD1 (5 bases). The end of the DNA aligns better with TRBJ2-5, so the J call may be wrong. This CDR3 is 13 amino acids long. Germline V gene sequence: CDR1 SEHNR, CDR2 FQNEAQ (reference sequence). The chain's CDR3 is CASRTEIQETQYF. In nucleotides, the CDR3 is TGTGCCAGCAGGACAGAGATCCAAGAGACCCAGTACTTC.

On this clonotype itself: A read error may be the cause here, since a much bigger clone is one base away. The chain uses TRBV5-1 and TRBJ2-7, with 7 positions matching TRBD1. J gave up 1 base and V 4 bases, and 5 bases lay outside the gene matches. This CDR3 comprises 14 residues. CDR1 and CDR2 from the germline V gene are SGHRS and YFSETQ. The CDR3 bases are TGCGCCAGCAGCAAAAAGGACAGGTCCTACGAGCAGTACTTC. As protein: CASSKKDRSYEQYF. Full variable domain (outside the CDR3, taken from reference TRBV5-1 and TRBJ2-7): KAGVTQTPRYLIKTRGQQVTLSCSPISGHRSVSWYQQTPGQGLQFLFEYFSETQRNKGNFPGRFSGRQFSNSRSEMNVSTLELGDSALYLCASSKKDRSYEQYFGPGTRLTVT.

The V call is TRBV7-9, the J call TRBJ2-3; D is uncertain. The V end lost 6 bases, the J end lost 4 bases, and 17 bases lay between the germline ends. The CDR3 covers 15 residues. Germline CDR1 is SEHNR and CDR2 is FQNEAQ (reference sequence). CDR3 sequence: CASRVGWSSADTQYF. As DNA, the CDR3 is TGTGCCAGCAGGGTTGGTTGGAGTAGTGCAGATACGCAGTATTTT. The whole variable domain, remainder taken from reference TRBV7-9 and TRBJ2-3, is DTGVSQNPRHKITKRGQNVTFRCDPISEHNRLYWYRQTLGQGPEFLTYFQNEAQLEKSRLLSDRFSAERPKGSFSTLEIQRTEQGDSAMYLCASRVGWSSADTQYFGPGTRLTVL.

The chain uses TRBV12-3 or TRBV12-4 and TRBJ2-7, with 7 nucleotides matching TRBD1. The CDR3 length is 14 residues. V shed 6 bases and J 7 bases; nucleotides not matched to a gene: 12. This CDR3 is CASSPSRDSPEQYF. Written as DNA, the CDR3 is TGTGCCAGCAGCCCTTCTCGGGACAGCCCGGAGCAGTACTTC.

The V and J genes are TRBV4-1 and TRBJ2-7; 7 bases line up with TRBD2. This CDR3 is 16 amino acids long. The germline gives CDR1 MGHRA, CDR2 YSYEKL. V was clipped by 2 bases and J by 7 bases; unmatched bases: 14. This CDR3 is CASSQPRAGRGGEQYF. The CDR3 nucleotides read TGCGCCAGCAGCCAACCCAGAGCGGGAAGAGGTGGAGAGCAGTACTTC.

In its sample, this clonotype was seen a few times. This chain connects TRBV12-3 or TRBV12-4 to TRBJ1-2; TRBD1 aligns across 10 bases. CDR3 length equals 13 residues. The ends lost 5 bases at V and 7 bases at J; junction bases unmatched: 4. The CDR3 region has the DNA TGTGCCAGCAGTGACAGGGGGCAAAGTGGCTACACCTTC. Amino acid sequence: CASSDRGQSGYTF.

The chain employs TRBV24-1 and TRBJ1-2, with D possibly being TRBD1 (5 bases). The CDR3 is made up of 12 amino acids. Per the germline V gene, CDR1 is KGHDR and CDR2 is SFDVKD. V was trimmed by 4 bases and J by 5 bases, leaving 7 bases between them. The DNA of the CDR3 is TGTGCCACCAGTGAACCAGGGTATGGCTACACCTTC. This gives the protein CATSEPGYGYTF.

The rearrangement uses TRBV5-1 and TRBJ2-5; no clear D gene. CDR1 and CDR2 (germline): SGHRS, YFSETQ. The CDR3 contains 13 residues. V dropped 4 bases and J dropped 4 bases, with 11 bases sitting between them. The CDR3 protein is CASSPGFVETQYF. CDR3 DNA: TGCGCCAGCAGCCCTGGATTCGTAGAGACCCAGTACTTC.

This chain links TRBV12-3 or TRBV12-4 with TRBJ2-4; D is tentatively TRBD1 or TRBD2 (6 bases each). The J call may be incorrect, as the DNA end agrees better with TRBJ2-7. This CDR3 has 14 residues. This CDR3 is CASSLLSGADEQYF. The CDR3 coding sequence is TGTGCCAGCAGTTTATTATCGGGGGCCGACGAGCAGTACTTC.

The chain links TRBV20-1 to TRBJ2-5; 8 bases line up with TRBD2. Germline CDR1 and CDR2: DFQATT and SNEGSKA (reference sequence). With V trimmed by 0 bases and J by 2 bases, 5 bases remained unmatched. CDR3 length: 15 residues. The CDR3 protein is CSAREGSGRQETQYF. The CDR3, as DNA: TGCAGTGCTAGAGAGGGGAGCGGGAGACAAGAGACCCAGTACTTC.

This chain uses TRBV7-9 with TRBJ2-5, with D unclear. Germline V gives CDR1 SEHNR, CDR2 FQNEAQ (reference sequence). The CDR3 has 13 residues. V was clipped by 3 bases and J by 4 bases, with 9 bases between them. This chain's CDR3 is CASSLAVGETQYF. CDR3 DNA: TGTGCCAGCAGCTTGGCCGTCGGAGAGACCCAGTACTTC.